The 21 T cell receptor beta chains below all came from one sample that was sequenced in a study of blood T cell repertoires in COVID-19 (TCRdb year 2020). The library was produced with the immunoSEQ multiplex PCR assay. TCRdb's version of the immuneACCESS table is confined to in-frame rearrangements and falls short of the full clone set. An unresolved V gene accounts for under half of the shortfall where checked; the remainder is of unknown origin. Here the sample has 90,000 to 110,000 clones; 80% to 85% occur a single time. The ten largest clones take up 15% of the sample. The specimen was peripheral blood. These receptors originate from a woman over 75 with acute or convalescent COVID-19.

The rearrangement links TRBV4-3 to TRBJ1-5; 8 nucleotides agree with TRBD1. V was clipped by 0 bases and J by 7 bases; unmatched bases: 5. The CDR3 sequence is 15 residues long. In germline, CDR1 is LGHNA, CDR2 YSLEER. CDR3 DNA: TGCGCCAGCAGCCAAGATCAGACAGGGGTCCAGCCCCAGCATTTT. It yields the protein CASSQDQTGVQPQHF.

The chain has TRBV3-1 (or the pseudogene TRBV3-2) and TRBJ2-3; the match to TRBD2 covers 8 bases. The CDR3 consists of 20 residues. The trim removed 8 bases at V and 0 bases at J, leaving 22 bases unmatched. Germline V CDR1 and CDR2: LGHDT, YNNKEL (reference sequence). The CDR3 spells CASARRSSGSSVTSTDTQYF. For the CDR3, the DNA is TGTGCCAGCGCTCGAAGGTCTAGCGGGTCTTCCGTTACTAGCACAGATACGCAGTATTTT.

The chain combines TRBV3-1 (or the pseudogene TRBV3-2) with TRBJ1-5; D may be TRBD1 (6 bases). In germline, CDR1 is LGHDT, CDR2 YNNKEL (reference sequence). The CDR3 covers 14 residues. The ends were cut back, 4 bases at V and 5 bases at J, with 12 bases in the middle. The CDR3 sequence: CASSRQGTDQPQHF. The CDR3 coding sequence is TGTGCCAGCAGCCGCCAGGGGACCGATCAGCCCCAGCATTTT.

This clone appeared a single time. This chain links TRBV10-3 with TRBJ2-7, with 9 bases fitting TRBD2. V dropped 4 bases and J dropped 4; count of bases not matched to a gene: 5. The CDR3 sequence is 14 residues long. Germline V lookup: CDR1 ENHRY, CDR2 SYGVKD. The CDR3 DNA reads as TGTGCCATCAGTGGTAGCGGGAGTTTATACGAGCAGTACGTC. Amino acid sequence: CAISGSGSLYEQYV.

This clone has just one count. The chain carries TRBV7-9 and TRBJ1-1, with TRBD1 as a possible D gene (5 bases). CDR1 is SEHNR and CDR2 is FQNEAQ in the germline V gene (reference sequence). This CDR3 has 13 amino acids. Deletions cut 4 bases from V and 4 bases from J, with 10 bases between. Here the CDR3 reads CASSWGERTEAFF. For the CDR3, the DNA is TGTGCCAGCAGCTGGGGGGAACGCACTGAAGCTTTCTTT.

V usage is TRBV28 and J usage is TRBJ2-7, with D hard to call. The CDR3 contains 16 residues. Per germline, CDR1 MDHEN and CDR2 SYDVKM. Between the trimmed V and J ends, which lost 4 bases and 2 bases, there was a span of 18 bases. In DNA, the CDR3 is TGTGCCAGCAGTTACCCCGTTGGCCCTTACACCTACGAGCAGTACTTC. This sequence encodes CASSYPVGPYTYEQYF.

The chain uses TRBV6-5 and TRBJ1-4, with no clear D. V lost 7 bases to trimming and J lost 8 bases, with 20 bases between them. The germline V gene has CDR1 MNHEY and CDR2 SVGAGI. This CDR3 is 15 amino acids long. For the CDR3, the DNA is TGTGCCAGCAAGTCTAGTTCTACTACCCGGGAAAAACTGTTTTTT. It yields the protein CASKSSSTTREKLFF.

The genes are TRBV29-1 and TRBJ2-1, with D perhaps TRBD2 (6 bases). V dropped 5 bases and J dropped 2 bases, with 19 bases sitting between them. Germline-derived CDR1 and CDR2 are SQVTM and ANQGSEA. The CDR3 covers 16 residues. The CDR3 loop reads CSVYSVLAKAYNEQFF. The CDR3 DNA reads as TGCAGCGTTTACTCCGTGCTAGCGAAAGCCTACAATGAGCAGTTCTTC.

The V gene is TRBV5-1, the J gene TRBJ2-3; 11 nucleotides agree with TRBD2. The CDR3 runs to 16 residues. Germline CDR1 is SGHRS and CDR2 is YFSETQ. V lost 5 bases to trimming and J lost 2 bases; unmatched junction nucleotides: 7. Written as DNA, the CDR3 is TGCGCCAGCAGACCCGGGACTAGCGGATTCACAGATACGCAGTATTTT. This translates into CASRPGTSGFTDTQYF.

The rearrangement links TRBV30 to TRBJ1-6, with 10 bases lining up with TRBD1. The germline V gene encodes CDR1 GTSNPN and CDR2 SVGIG (reference sequence). This CDR3 contains 13 residues. The trim removed 7 bases at V and 7 bases at J, leaving 4 bases unmatched. CDR3 DNA sequence: TGTGCCTACATGGGACAGGGGAATTCACCCCTCCACTTT. Translation: CAYMGQGNSPLHF.

This clone appeared a single time. The V call is TRBV20-1, the J call TRBJ2-4, with TRBD2 identical over 9 bases. The CDR3 runs 15 residues. Germline-derived CDR1 and CDR2 are DFQATT and SNEGSKA (reference sequence). The junction had 3 bases not matched to a gene; V was cut back by 3 bases and J by 0 bases. The CDR3 reads CSASSGSGAKNIQYF. Here the CDR3 DNA reads TGCAGTGCTAGTAGCGGGAGCGGAGCCAAAAACATTCAGTACTTC.

V gene TRBV14 combines with J gene TRBJ2-1; a weak D match, TRBD2 (6 bases). This CDR3 spans 16 amino acids. CDR1 SGHDN and CDR2 FVKESK come from the germline V gene. V was clipped by 4 bases and J by 3 bases, with 16 bases between them. The CDR3 coding sequence is TGTGCCAGCAGCCCCGGTGGCGGGGACTTCTACAATGAGCAGTTCTTC. Its protein product is CASSPGGGDFYNEQFF.

The chain links TRBV7-8 to TRBJ1-5, with a possible D match to TRBD1 (5 bases). The CDR3 runs to 15 residues. CDR1 SGHVS and CDR2 FQNEAQ come from the germline V gene. V gave up 3 bases and J gave up 4 bases, with 13 bases separating them. The CDR3 protein is CASSFSGAQNQPQHF. The CDR3 region has the DNA TGTGCCAGCAGCTTTAGCGGGGCCCAGAATCAGCCCCAGCATTTT.

The chain couples TRBV11-3 to TRBJ1-2; tentative D call: TRBD1 (6 bases). V shed 5 bases and J shed 6 bases, with 10 bases lying between them. Germline loops: CDR1 SGHNT, CDR2 YENEEA. The CDR3 loop spans 12 amino acids. CDR3 residues: CASSLGQNGYTF. CDR3 coding DNA: TGTGCCAGCAGCCTTGGACAGAATGGCTACACCTTC. Full variable domain (rest looked up from reference TRBV11-3 and TRBJ1-2): EAGVVQSPRYKIIEKKQPVAFWCNPISGHNTLYWYLQNLGQGPELLIRYENEEAVDDSQLPKDRFSAERLKGVDSTLKIQPAELGDSAVYLCASSLGQNGYTFGSGTRLTVV.

The chain links TRBV27 to TRBJ2-2, with 13 bases aligning to TRBD2. The CDR3 contains 18 residues. Germline CDR1 and CDR2: MNHEY and SMNVEV (reference sequence). J gave up 4 bases and V 5 bases, and 10 bases lay outside the gene matches. CDR3 loop: CASSLRLAGGRGTGELFF. CDR3 sequence (DNA): TGTGCCAGCAGTCTTCGACTAGCGGGAGGCCGGGGCACCGGGGAGCTGTTTTTT.

This chain's CDR3 is CASFGGRPPPNEQFF. In DNA form, the CDR3 reads TGTGCCAGCTTCGGGGGGAGGCCGCCCCCCAATGAGCAGTTCTTC. V usage is TRBV5-4 and J usage is TRBJ2-1; 7 bases are a match to TRBD2. V lost 7 bases to trimming and J lost 6 bases; unmatched junction nucleotides: 13. The CDR3 spans 15 residues. Looked up from germline, CDR1 is SGHNT and CDR2 is YYREEE (reference sequence).

The CDR3 protein is CASSQPGTSGSNEQFF. The DNA for the CDR3 is TGTGCCAGCAGCCAACCTGGGACTAGCGGGAGTAATGAGCAGTTCTTC. This rearrangement joins TRBV4-2 to TRBJ2-1; 14 nucleotides agree with TRBD2. The ends lost 2 bases at V and 7 bases at J; junction bases unmatched: 4. This CDR3 has 16 residues. Germline CDR1 and CDR2: LGHNA and YNFKEQ.

This rearrangement joins TRBV27 to TRBJ2-1; tentatively, D is TRBD1 (6 bases). This CDR3 comprises 12 residues. V was clipped by 3 bases and J by 9 bases, with 9 bases between them. CDR1 and CDR2 from the germline V gene are MNHEY and SMNVEV (reference sequence). CDR3 sequence: CASSFQGFEQFF. The CDR3 DNA reads TGTGCCAGCAGTTTTCAGGGGTTTGAGCAGTTCTTC.

J is TRBJ2-5 and V is TRBV19, with D perhaps matching TRBD1 (5 bases). Germline loops: CDR1 LNHDA, CDR2 SQIVND (reference sequence). The CDR3 consists of 13 residues. The V end lost 5 bases, the J end lost 5 bases, and 12 bases lay between the germline ends. CDR3 nucleotide sequence: TGTGCCAGTAGTCGCGAGGACACGGAGACCCAGTACTTC. Protein product: CASSREDTETQYF.

The chain couples TRBV30 to TRBJ1-4, with D possibly TRBD1 on 6 matching bases. This CDR3 is built from 12 residues. The V end lost 3 bases, the J end lost 9 bases, and 11 bases lay between the germline ends. Germline V gene lookup returns CDR1 GTSNPN and CDR2 SVGIG (reference sequence). The CDR3 nucleotides are TGTGCCTGGAGCGGGGACACCCAAAAACTGTTTTTT. Amino acid sequence: CAWSGDTQKLFF.

The chain employs TRBV24-1 and TRBJ2-1; 9 nucleotides match TRBD1. CDR1 is KGHDR and CDR2 is SFDVKD in the germline V gene. Losses at the gene ends were 7 bases for V and 0 bases for J; bases not matched to a gene: 9. The CDR3 contains 17 residues. In nucleotides, the CDR3 is TGTGCCACCAGCCTCGACAGGGGGTTAAGCTCCTACAATGAGCAGTTCTTC. Protein sequence: CATSLDRGLSSYNEQFF.